This is a list of T cell receptor beta chains from one sample in a study of control samples from healthy donors and cancer patients. TCRdb's copy holds only in-frame clones and misses some; the assay was immunoSEQ multiplex PCR. The table shows roughly 130,000 clones, with roughly 90% occurring only once. The sequenced material came from blood. All receptors come from a man between 18 and 29 years old in good health. Each CDR3 is given with its conserved first and last residue. Each record gives: V gene, J gene, D gene, clone size, CDR3 DNA, CDR3 protein. A D gene is named only where the DNA matches it firmly. The size of a clone is reported for some rows only, either as once, few or many, or as a class for expanded clones.

v_call: TRBV30
j_call: TRBJ2-1
d_call: -
clone_size: -
cdr3_nt: TGTGCCTTACAGGGTTCGGTGGGTGAGCAGTTCTTC
cdr3_aa: CALQGSVGEQFF

v_call: TRBV7-8
j_call: TRBJ2-5
d_call: -
clone_size: -
cdr3_nt: TGTGCCAGCAGCTCCTCCTCTACGGACGGTGGGGAGACCCAGTACTTC
cdr3_aa: CASSSSSTDGGETQYF

v_call: TRBV5-1
j_call: TRBJ1-2
d_call: -
clone_size: once
cdr3_nt: TGCGCCAGCGGCACTTCCAGGGTCGATGGCTACACCTTC
cdr3_aa: CASGTSRVDGYTF

v_call: TRBV7-2
j_call: TRBJ2-3
d_call: -
clone_size: -
cdr3_nt: TGTGCCAGCAGCCAAACCTCGCTGCGGGATACGCAGTATTTT
cdr3_aa: CASSQTSLRDTQYF

v_call: TRBV28
j_call: TRBJ2-2
d_call: -
clone_size: -
cdr3_nt: TGTGCCAGCAGTATTCCAGGGGCCGGGGAGCTGTTTTTT
cdr3_aa: CASSIPGAGELFF

v_call: TRBV5-3
j_call: TRBJ1-1
d_call: -
clone_size: -
cdr3_nt: TGTGCCAGAAGCCCCTCAGAGTACACTGAAGCTTTCTTT
cdr3_aa: CARSPSEYTEAFF

v_call: TRBV7-9
j_call: TRBJ1-5
d_call: -
clone_size: -
cdr3_nt: TGTGCCAGCAGCTTAGAATCTAGCAATCAGCCCCAGCATTTT
cdr3_aa: CASSLESSNQPQHF

v_call: TRBV6-5
j_call: TRBJ2-4
d_call: -
clone_size: -
cdr3_nt: TGTGCCAGCAGGGGGGAGGCCAAAAACATTCAGTACTTC
cdr3_aa: CASRGEAKNIQYF

v_call: TRBV5-5
j_call: TRBJ1-5
d_call: -
clone_size: -
cdr3_nt: TGTGCCAGCAGCTTGGGGGAAAATCAGCCCCAGCATTTT
cdr3_aa: CASSLGENQPQHF

v_call: TRBV19
j_call: TRBJ2-7
d_call: -
clone_size: -
cdr3_nt: TGTGCCAGTAGTATCGGTCTAGCGAACTACGAGCAGTACTTC
cdr3_aa: CASSIGLANYEQYF

v_call: TRBV30
j_call: TRBJ1-5
d_call: TRBD1
clone_size: -
cdr3_nt: TGTGCCTGGTCGACAGGGAATCAGCCCCAGCATTTT
cdr3_aa: CAWSTGNQPQHF

v_call: TRBV18
j_call: TRBJ1-3
d_call: -
clone_size: -
cdr3_nt: TGTGCCAGCTCACCAATGGGTTCTGGAAACACCATATATTTT
cdr3_aa: CASSPMGSGNTIYF

v_call: TRBV19
j_call: TRBJ1-1
d_call: -
clone_size: -
cdr3_nt: TGTGCCAGTAGTATTCTGGGAGGGACAACTGAAGCTTTCTTT
cdr3_aa: CASSILGGTTEAFF

v_call: TRBV7-7
j_call: TRBJ2-5
d_call: TRBD1
clone_size: -
cdr3_nt: TGTGCTAGCAGCCCCGGACAGGGGAGTAGCCAAGAGACCCAGTACTTC
cdr3_aa: CASSPGQGSSQETQYF

v_call: TRBV5-1
j_call: TRBJ2-2
d_call: TRBD2
clone_size: once
cdr3_nt: TGCGCCAGCAGCTTGGTAGCGGGCCCCACCGGGGAGCTGTTTTTT
cdr3_aa: CASSLVAGPTGELFF

v_call: TRBV2
j_call: TRBJ2-2
d_call: -
clone_size: once
cdr3_nt: TGTGCCAGCAGTGATTGGGGAATAGACTCGGCCGGGGAGCTGTTTTTT
cdr3_aa: CASSDWGIDSAGELFF